The rows below give T cell receptor beta chains drawn from one sample of a study of response to subunit inactivated influenza vaccine. TCRdb recomputed calls from the RT-PCR reads with MiXCR, one row per CDR3 protein. Among some 500,000 distinct CDR3 sequences, around 25% were seen once, and the ten largest hold approximately 2%. The sample consisted of CD4+ T cells sorted from PBMCs, taken around 5 days after vaccination. The receptors were gathered from a man in his forties or fifties who received an inactivated influenza vaccine. CDR3s include the opening cysteine and the closing phenylalanine or tryptophan. The D gene is left open where the match is weak. The size of a clone is reported for some rows only, either as once, few or many, or as a class for expanded clones.

j_call	v_call	d_call	clone_size	cdr3_nt	cdr3_aa
TRBJ2-7	TRBV5-1	-	many	TGCGCCAGCAGCTTGGCCTCAGCGGGTTGGTCCTACGAGCAGTACTTC	CASSLASAGWSYEQYF
TRBJ1-2	TRBV7-9	-	-	TGTGCCAGCAGCCGATCGGGGCAAACAGGGTTTGGCTACACCTTC	CASSRSGQTGFGYTF
TRBJ2-3	TRBV5-1	TRBD1	many	TGCGCCAGCAGCCTACAGGGACAGGGCCCAGATACGCAGTATTTT	CASSLQGQGPDTQYF
TRBJ1-4	TRBV5-1	-	many	TGCGCCAGCAGCTTGGGCCGATCTAATGAAAAACTGTTTTTT	CASSLGRSNEKLFF
TRBJ1-6	TRBV12-3/TRBV12-4	-	-	TGTGCCAGCAGTTTACAAGGGCTTTCACCCCTCCACTTT	CASSLQGLSPLHF
TRBJ1-4	TRBV20-1	-	-	TGCAGTGCCCAACCCGGGTCGGGCCCGGTTAATGAAAAACTGTTTTTT	CSAQPGSGPVNEKLFF
TRBJ2-1	TRBV11-1	-	-	TGTGCCAGCAGCTTACCTGCCGGAGGGGGCGGGCCCGCCTACAATGAGCAGTTCTTC	CASSLPAGGGGPAYNEQFF
TRBJ1-4	TRBV7-6	TRBD1	-	TGTGCCAGCAGCTTCGGACAGGCTGAAAAACTGTTTTTT	CASSFGQAEKLFF
TRBJ2-7	TRBV20-1	-	-	TGCAGTGCTAGCGGCGCGCGGGATAAGTACGAGCAGTACTTC	CSASGARDKYEQYF
TRBJ1-2	TRBV20-1	-	few	TGCAGTGCATACAGGTCGAACTATGGCTACACCTTC	CSAYRSNYGYTF
TRBJ1-5	TRBV11-2	-	-	TGTGCCAGCAGCTTAGATCCGGGCTACTATAGCAATCAGCCCCAGCATTTT	CASSLDPGYYSNQPQHF
TRBJ2-1	TRBV30	TRBD2	-	TGTGCCTGGAGGGGAGGGAGGAGGTACAATGAGCAGTTCTTC	CAWRGGRRYNEQFF
TRBJ1-1	TRBV6-1	-	-	TGTGCCAGCAGTGAAGGATTCGCCTTGGGCACTGAAGCTTTCTTT	CASSEGFALGTEAFF
TRBJ1-6	TRBV20-1	-	-	TGCAGTGCTAGTTGGGGAGGACCCCTCCACTTT	CSASWGGPLHF
TRBJ2-7	TRBV10-3	-	-	TGTGCCATCAGTGCCCCGGGACCCGCGGGATACGAGCAGTACTTC	CAISAPGPAGYEQYF
TRBJ2-7	TRBV10-2	-	-	TGCGCCAGCAGTGAGTCGATAGGCTCCTACGAGCAGTACTTC	CASSESIGSYEQYF
TRBJ2-3	TRBV5-6	-	-	TGTGCCAGCAGCTTGAGGCCAAACACAGATACGCAGTATTTT	CASSLRPNTDTQYF
TRBJ1-1	TRBV30	-	many	TGTGCCTGGAGTGGGTTTGGTTCAATGAACACTGAAGCTTTCTTT	CAWSGFGSMNTEAFF
TRBJ1-1	TRBV5-5	-	-	TGTGCCAGCAGCCCCGCCAGGGGATGGACTGAAGCTTTCTTT	CASSPARGWTEAFF
TRBJ2-5	TRBV29-1	-	-	TGCAGTGCTTTTGGGATCTTCCAAGAGACCCAGTACTTC	CSAFGIFQETQYF